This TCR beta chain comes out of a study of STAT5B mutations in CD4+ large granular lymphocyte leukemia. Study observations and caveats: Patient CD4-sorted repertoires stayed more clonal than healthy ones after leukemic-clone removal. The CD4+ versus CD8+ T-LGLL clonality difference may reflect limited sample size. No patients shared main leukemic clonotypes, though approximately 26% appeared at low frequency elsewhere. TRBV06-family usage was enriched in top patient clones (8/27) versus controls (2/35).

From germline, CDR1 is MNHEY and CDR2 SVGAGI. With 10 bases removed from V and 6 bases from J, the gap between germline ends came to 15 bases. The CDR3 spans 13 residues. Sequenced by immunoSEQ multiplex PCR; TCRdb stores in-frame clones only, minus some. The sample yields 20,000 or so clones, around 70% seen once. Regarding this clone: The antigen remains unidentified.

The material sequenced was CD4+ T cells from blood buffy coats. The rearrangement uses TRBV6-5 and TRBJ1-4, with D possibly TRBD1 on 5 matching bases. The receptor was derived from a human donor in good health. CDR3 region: CATAQGRYEKLFF. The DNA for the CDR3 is TGTGCCACCGCGCAGGGTCGGTATGAAAAACTGTTTTTT.